This T cell receptor beta chain comes out of a study of cytomegalovirus exposure and HLA in healthy donors. Study findings and constraints: Rare TCR sequences dominated, though some public TCRs recurred in many donors. A later analysis found most CMV-associated TCR beta chains apparently HLA-restricted.

On this clone: Its antigen is undetermined.

This CDR3 is built from 17 residues. Trimming removed 3 bases from V and 6 bases from J; junction bases left unmatched: 13. Germline values: CDR1 SGHAT, CDR2 FQDESV (reference sequence). PCR involved 60 Vbeta and 13 Jbeta primers. Data came from immunoSEQ multiplex PCR; TCRdb stores just in-frame clones and leaves some out. Among about 170,000 clones listed, 85% were seen once. Despite likely unrecorded immune exposures, the donors were nominally healthy at the time of sampling. J is TRBJ2-3 and V is TRBV11-1; 9 bases align to TRBD2. The TCR comes from a boy aged 2-9 years in good health and CMV-seronegative. The sequencing input was PBMCs. CDR3 loop: CASSFYGEREVTDTQYF. The CDR3 nucleotides read TGTGCCAGCAGCTTTTACGGAGAGCGGGAGGTTACCGATACGCAGTATTTT.